This record looks at one T cell receptor (beta chain) sequence and its context. As yet, its antigen is unknown. The source of the sample is a study of post-analysis software for immune sequencing data. Looking at the study overall: As for disease course, relapsing-remitting, secondary progressive and progressive-relapsing multiple sclerosis were all included. Points from the study as a whole: Normalized Chao1 diversity was significantly reduced in patients versus controls. Samples prepared in the same batch strongly co-clustered by F measure. When patients were compared with controls, about five TRBV segments were more frequent, TRBV5-6, TRBV5-1 and TRBV20-1 among them.

The CDR3 contains 14 residues. Trimming cost V 1 base and J 3 bases, with 10 bases left between them. Germline values: CDR1 SGDLS, CDR2 YYNGEE. cDNA libraries of TCR beta carried unique molecular identifiers. cDNA molecules numbering some 500,000 came from roughly 1.1 to 9.2 million T cells. One entry per CDR3 protein results from TCRdb running MiXCR on the PCR reads. The table shows 350,000 to 450,000 distinct CDR3 sequences, with about a third occurring only once. Sequenced: blood. The source of this sequence is a girl aged 10 to 17 with multiple sclerosis. The chain is built from TRBV9 and TRBJ1-2, with a possible D match to TRBD1 (6 bases). In nucleotides, the CDR3 is TGTGCCAGCAGCGTACAAGGGGGTGACTATGGCTACACCTTC. This sequence encodes CASSVQGGDYGYTF.